The subject of this entry is one TCR beta chain. The source material, RNA transcripts, was used to amplify TCR beta CDR3 regions. During a first-round RT-PCR of the TCR CDR3, the HTBI primer set was used. Each CDR3 protein is one row after TCRdb ran MiXCR on the multiplex PCR reads. The sample has approximately 380,000 distinct CDR3 sequences; about 18% are singletons. The V gene lost 10 bases and the J gene lost 5 bases, with 15 bases spanning the gap. This CDR3 region has 13 residues. Germline lookup yields CDR1 MNHNS and CDR2 SASEGT. The data derive from a study of T cells in Graves' hyperthyroidism and ophthalmopathy.

Sequencing used blood. The TCR originated in a woman in her late teens or twenties with Graves' hyperthyroidism. The V gene is TRBV6-1, the J gene TRBJ1-5; TRBD1 is a possible D gene (6 bases). CDR3: CATGDTWDQPQHF. The CDR3 DNA reads TGTGCCACGGGGGACACTTGGGATCAGCCCCAGCATTTT.